This TCR beta chain was profiled in a study of cytomegalovirus exposure and HLA in healthy donors. Between the trimmed V and J ends, which lost 0 bases and 11 bases, there was a span of 9 bases. The CDR3 contains 13 residues. The germline V gene encodes CDR1 SGHRS and CDR2 YFSETQ. This clone was detected only once. The antigen is undetermined. Study-level results: Compared with the roughly 700-donor mean, an Asian-associated ancestry cluster reportedly had fewer N-insertions, according to a later analysis.

The primer mix had 60 Vbeta and 13 Jbeta primers. Measured with immunoSEQ multiplex PCR; TCRdb has only the in-frame clones, and not every one. The sample lists about 55,000 clones, around 79% occurring once. Sequenced: PBMCs. The genes are TRBV5-1 and TRBJ1-6, with D maybe TRBD1 (5 bases). This receptor was identified in a female donor in good health and CMV-seronegative. CDR3 in amino acids: CASSLAGGPPLHF. The CDR3 DNA sequence: TGCGCCAGCAGCTTGGCCGGGGGTCCACCCCTCCACTTT.